This TCR beta chain was found in a study of shared T cell receptors in the human thymus. Data came from immunoSEQ multiplex PCR; TCRdb stores just in-frame clones and leaves some out. The data hold around 730,000 clones, with approximately 83% observed a single time. After removal of 3 bases from V and 7 bases from J, the junction contained 7 bases not matched to a gene. CDR3 length: 15 residues. CDR1 and CDR2 (germline): LNHDA, SQIVND (reference sequence). These same data were also listed under a study on human thymus T cells. This second study notes: Thymic and blood repertoires seemed to favor certain V and J genes. Highly overlapping thymic repertoires among unrelated individuals were reported in related research.

The sample consisted of thymocytes. The source is a girl in the first two years of life with a congenital heart defect. The chain joins TRBV19 to TRBJ1-2; 11 bases are a match to TRBD1. CDR3 in amino acids: CASSMGTGGISGYTF. The CDR3 nucleotides read TGTGCCAGTAGTATGGGGACAGGGGGGATCTCTGGCTACACCTTC.